This T cell receptor beta chain came from a study of neurological immune-mediated disorders. The unsorted libraries originated from 2 million PBMCs that had been stored at -80 C. This CDR3 contains 18 residues. The ends were cut back, 0 bases at V and 1 base at J, with 21 bases in the middle. CDR1 is DFQATT and CDR2 is SNEGSKA in the germline V gene (reference sequence). With 10-nucleotide random UMIs, 5'RACE was used to make the cDNA. Every sequencing run generated over 170 million TCR-beta sequences from 15-18 subjects. TCRdb re-derived calls from the 5' RACE reads in MiXCR, one entry per CDR3 protein. The sample has 25,000 to 35,000 distinct CDR3 sequences; about 12% are singletons. This clonotype was recorded only once.

V is TRBV20-1 and J is TRBJ2-5, with a possible D match to TRBD2 (7 bases). Sequencing was carried out using PBMCs. The source of this sequence is a man aged 60 to 69 in good health. The CDR3 bases are TGCAGTGCTAGAGATCTTGGGGACATGCGGGGGAGCCAAGAGACCCAGTACTTC. It specifies CSARDLGDMRGSQETQYF.